This record looks at one TCR beta chain sequence and its context. Here immunoSEQ multiplex PCR was the method, and the copy in TCRdb shows in-frame clones only, minus some. The profile shows about 220,000 clones, approximately 80% of them singletons. The CDR3 contains 15 residues. V was pared by 1 base and J by 12 bases, with 12 bases of the junction left unmatched. Germline-derived CDR1 and CDR2 are LGHNA and YSLEER. The data originate from a study of cytomegalovirus exposure and HLA in healthy donors. The V gene is TRBV4-3, the J gene TRBJ2-1, with TRBD2 identical over 7 bases. This clonotype was obtained from a woman between 25 and 40 years old in good health and CMV-seropositive. Source material: PBMCs. The CDR3 reads CASSQALGGLVPQFF. The CDR3 nucleotides are TGCGCCAGCAGCCAAGCCCTGGGAGGACTAGTGCCGCAGTTCTTC.